The T cell receptor (beta chain) described here comes from a study of shared clonotypes between healthy human individuals. Study findings and constraints: It was anticipated that sequencing depth would influence how many clonotypes donors shared. Larger richness was generally estimated for naive than memory subsets.

This clone showed up just a few times. Antigen unknown. Germline assignment: CDR1 MGHRA and CDR2 YSYEKL. With 7 bases removed from V and 4 bases from J, the gap between germline ends came to 19 bases. The CDR3 extends over 15 amino acids. TCRdb's table, derived via immunoSEQ multiplex PCR, lists solely in-frame clones and lacks some. Of 550,000 to 800,000 clones in the sample, less than 85% were seen once. The TCR was taken from a woman in her twenties or thirties in good health. This chain joins TRBV4-1 and TRBJ1-2; perhaps TRBD1 as D (5 bases). Sequencing input: memory CD4+ T cells sorted from blood. Subset reported: CD45RA-negative fraction. CDR3 DNA: TGCGCCAGCACTCCAACCATCGGGGGATCCTATGGCTACACCTTC. Protein product: CASTPTIGGSYGYTF.